This T cell receptor (beta chain) is drawn from a study of human T cells and chemical hapten exposure. Whole-study context: An area of 2 cm by roughly 2.2 cm on upper inner arm skin received 2% DPC for sensitization. Study-wide results and limits: Expanded TCRs created a significantly greater count of big CDR3 similarity clusters than controls did.

A single record per CDR3 protein comes from TCRdb applying MiXCR to the RACE reads. The sample shows roughly 380,000 distinct CDR3 sequences, 5.1% of them seen only once. This clonotype showed up many times. The antigen remains undetermined. Specified time point: pre-sensitization, week 0. Treatment indicated: therapeutic diphenylcyclopropenone sensitization with weekly scalp DPC. CDR3 length: 14 amino acids. Germline V CDR1 and CDR2: MNHEY, SVGEGT. The V segment lost 7 bases and the J segment 3 bases; nucleotides outside the gene matches: 7. The specimen was whole blood, collected in connection with sensitization to the hapten diphenylcyclopropenone (DPC). The chain combines TRBV6-2 or TRBV6-3 with TRBJ1-1; 8 positions match TRBD1. The source of this sequence is a woman between 45 and 65 years old with alopecia areata. Some clones in this sample may be carry-over from other donors' samples. This chain's CDR3 is CASTWTGRDTEAFF. The CDR3 region has the DNA TGTGCCAGCACCTGGACAGGGCGTGACACTGAAGCTTTCTTT.